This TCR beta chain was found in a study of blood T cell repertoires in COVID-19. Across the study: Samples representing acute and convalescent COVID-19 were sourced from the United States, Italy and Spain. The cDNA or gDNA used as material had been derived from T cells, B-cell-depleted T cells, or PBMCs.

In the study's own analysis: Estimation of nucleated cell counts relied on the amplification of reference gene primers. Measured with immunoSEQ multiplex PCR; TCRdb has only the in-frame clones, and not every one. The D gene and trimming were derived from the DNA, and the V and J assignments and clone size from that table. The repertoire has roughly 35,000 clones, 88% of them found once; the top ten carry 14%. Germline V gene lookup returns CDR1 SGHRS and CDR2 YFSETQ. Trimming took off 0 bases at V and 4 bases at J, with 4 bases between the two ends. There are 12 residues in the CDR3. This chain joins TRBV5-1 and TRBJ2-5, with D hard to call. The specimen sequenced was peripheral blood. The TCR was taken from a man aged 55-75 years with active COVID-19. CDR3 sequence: CASSLVLETQYF. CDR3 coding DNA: TGCGCCAGCAGCTTGGTCCTAGAGACCCAGTACTTC.